Reported below is one TCR beta chain. Its antigen is as yet unknown. This record comes from a study of T-cell memory formation after mild COVID-19. For the study at large: TCR clusters showed largely donor specificity. Study-wide findings and caveats: Most CD4+ clones that shrank were in CM and EM, while CD8+ ones turned up in EMRA.

5'RACE primed at constant segments yielded TCR alpha and TCR beta cDNA libraries bearing sample barcodes and UMIs. In TCRdb, the 5' RACE reads were re-called with MiXCR into one record per CDR3 protein. Among under 550,000 distinct CDR3 sequences listed, about a sixth were seen once. The V and J ends lost 5 bases and 3 bases, in that order; junction bases with no gene match: 6. The length of the CDR3 is 14 residues. Germline lookup yields CDR1 SEHNR and CDR2 FQNEAQ (reference sequence). The clonotype originates from a man younger than 35 who had mild COVID-19 (a few samples of this study predate the infection). Cell type and time point are not known. The J gene is TRBJ2-7, the V gene TRBV7-9, with 8 nucleotides matching TRBD2. Input material: PBMCs or a T cell subset sorted from them (not recorded which). The DNA for the CDR3 is TGTGCCAGCAGCGGGCCCCGGGAGGGCTACGAGCAGTACTTC. Its protein product is CASSGPREGYEQYF. Based on the CDR3 plus reference TRBV7-9 and TRBJ2-7, the full variable domain is DTGVSQNPRHKITKRGQNVTFRCDPISEHNRLYWYRQTLGQGPEFLTYFQNEAQLEKSRLLSDRFSAERPKGSFSTLEIQRTEQGDSAMYLCASSGPREGYEQYFGPGTRLTVT.